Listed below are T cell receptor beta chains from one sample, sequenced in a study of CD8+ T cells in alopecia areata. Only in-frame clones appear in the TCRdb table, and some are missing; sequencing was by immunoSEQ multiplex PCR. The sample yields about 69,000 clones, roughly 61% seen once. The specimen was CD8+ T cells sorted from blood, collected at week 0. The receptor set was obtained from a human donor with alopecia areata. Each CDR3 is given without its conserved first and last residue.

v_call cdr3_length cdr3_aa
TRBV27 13 ASTGGLAGTDTQY
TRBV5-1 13 ASSPSGSHQETQY
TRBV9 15 ASSAPTSGESYNEQF
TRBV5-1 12 ASSELGRAETQY
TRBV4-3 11 ASSQGMQETQY
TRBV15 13 ATSSGQGATDTQY
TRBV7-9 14 ASSLEGGGYTGELF
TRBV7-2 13 ASSSLAGGADTQY
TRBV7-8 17 ASSLPLSAGMSNTYEQY
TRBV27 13 ASSFFRANTGELF
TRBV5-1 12 ASSLVGTGNTIY
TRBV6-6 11 ASRDRGLETQY
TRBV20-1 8 SAREVEQF
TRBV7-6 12 ASSLAAGDYEQY
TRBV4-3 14 ASSHSSSGELYEQY
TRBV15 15 ATSRAQIPQGTYEQY
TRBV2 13 ATDSGTSSYNEQF
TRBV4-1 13 ASSLGHTSSYEQY
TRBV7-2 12 ASSRTGMNTEAF
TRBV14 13 ASRATSGVADTQY
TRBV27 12 ASSFGSGLYEQY
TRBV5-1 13 ASSLGLAGGNEQF
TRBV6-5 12 ASSPTTGVYGYT
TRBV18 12 ASSPPGGSETQY
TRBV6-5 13 ASTLRTGDAGELF
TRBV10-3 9 AISDNYEQY
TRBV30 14 AWSVRGGLASYEQY
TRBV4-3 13 ASSQDGGSNTEAF
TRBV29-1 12 SVEERGAPYEQY
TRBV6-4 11 ASSGQENGKLF
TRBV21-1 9 ASSKATEAF
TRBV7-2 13 ASSLVQARGHEQF
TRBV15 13 ATSLERGGTDTQY
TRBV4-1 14 ASSQTGARTNEKLF
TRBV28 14 ASSLSAGAFQETQY
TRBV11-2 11 ASTVVGQETQY
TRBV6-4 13 ASSANTASTDTQY
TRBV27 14 ASSGLAGGPSETQY
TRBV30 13 AWSVGGSNTGELF
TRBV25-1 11 ASSDLLGQPQH
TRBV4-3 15 ASSPRTSRYSYNEQF
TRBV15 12 ATAATEDLYEQY
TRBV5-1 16 ASSLTRTARANTGELF
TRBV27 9 ASTQGNEQY
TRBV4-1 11 ASSQLQGAEAF
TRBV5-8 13 ASSFTGGSGNTIY
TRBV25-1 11 ASSAKGSTEAF
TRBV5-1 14 ASSLALAGVRETQY
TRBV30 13 AWAGPSSGANVLT
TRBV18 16 ASSPPSLAGAVQETQY
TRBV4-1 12 ASSQGLTEGEAF
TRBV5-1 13 ASSLVQGADYGYT
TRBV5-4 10 ASSSTRETQY